The clone carrying this TCR beta chain was detected only once. CDR3 length: 14 residues. CDR1 and CDR2 from the germline V gene are MRHNA and SNTAGT. The V gene end was trimmed by 6 bases and the J gene end by 5 bases; junction bases not matched to a gene: 1. Repertoires were generated with immunoSEQ multiplex PCR, while TCRdb's copy carries only in-frame clones and drops some. Among 150,000 to 200,000 clones listed, about 80% were seen once. This record comes from a study of blood T cell repertoires in COVID-19. Study details: Sources were T cells, B-cell-depleted T cells, or PBMCs; the material itself was cDNA or gDNA.

The chain employs TRBV6-4 and TRBJ2-1, with 13 positions matching TRBD2. The clonotype comes from a woman aged 70-85 years with acute or convalescent COVID-19. Sequenced material: peripheral blood. The CDR3, as DNA: TGTGCCAGCAGCGGACTAGCGGGAGACAATGAGCAGTTCTTC. Residues: CASSGLAGDNEQFF.